This T cell receptor beta chain was recovered during a study of blood T cell repertoires in COVID-19. At the level of the study: Nucleic acid was either cDNA or gDNA, and it came from T cells, B-cell-depleted T cells, or PBMCs.

In the original workflow: Estimation of nucleated cell counts was performed using reference gene primer amplification. TCRdb keeps only in-frame clones here, not all; method: immunoSEQ multiplex PCR. The V and J calls and clone size are taken from that table; D and trimming were inferred from the DNA. Of 100,000 to 150,000 clones listed, roughly 80% are singletons. The receptor was isolated from a man between 65 and 85 years old with acute or convalescent COVID-19. The specimen sequenced was peripheral blood.

The CDR3 DNA reads TGTGCCAGTAGCTGGGACTCCCGCACAGATACGCAGTATTTT. Translating gives CASSWDSRTDTQYF. The chain uses TRBV19 and TRBJ2-3; possible D gene TRBD2, 6 bases. There are 14 residues in the CDR3. Germline assignment: CDR1 LNHDA and CDR2 SQIVND (reference sequence). Trimming took 6 bases from V and 1 from J, leaving 11 bases between them.